These 14 T cell receptor beta chains originate from one sample sequenced in a study of blood T cell repertoires in COVID-19 (dated by TCRdb to 2020 to 2022). The method was the immunoSEQ multiplex PCR assay. Imported from immuneACCESS, the table was reduced by TCRdb to in-frame sequences with V and J called. These copies leave out some clones; in studies compared against another copy, an unresolved V gene accounts for under half, and the cause of the remainder is not known. The sample profile shows roughly 85,000 clones; roughly 80% of them were found once. The ten largest clonotypes hold about 10% of the sample. The sample comprised peripheral blood. Receptors originate from a human donor in a cohort sampled during active COVID-19.

This clone was picked up one time. The chain carries TRBV18 and TRBJ2-1; tentatively, D is TRBD2 (5 bases). This CDR3 is 13 amino acids long. Germline V gives CDR1 KGHSH, CDR2 LQKENI. Trimming stripped 4 bases from V and 4 bases from J, with 8 bases between. CDR3 region: CASSLEEYNEQFF. In DNA, the CDR3 is TGTGCCAGCTCACTGGAGGAATACAATGAGCAGTTCTTC.

This sequence joins TRBV5-4 and TRBJ1-2; D is possibly TRBD1 (5 bases). Germline V CDR1 and CDR2: SGHNT, YYREEE (reference sequence). The CDR3 has 14 residues. Trimming removed 0 bases at V and 3 bases at J, with 9 bases between. DNA for the CDR3: TGTGCCAGCAGCTTGGAGGGGTCGTACTATGGCTACACCTTC. Protein sequence: CASSLEGSYYGYTF.

This chain links TRBV5-1 with TRBJ2-7, with D maybe TRBD2 (6 bases). The V end lost 5 bases, the J end lost 3 bases, and 12 bases lay between the germline ends. This CDR3 is 13 amino acids long. Germline CDR1 SGHRS, CDR2 YFSETQ. The CDR3 DNA is TGCGCCAGCAGTCTTTCGGGAGTCTACGAGCAGTACTTC. This codes for CASSLSGVYEQYF.

This sequence joins TRBV4-1 and TRBJ1-1; TRBD1 agrees at 10 bases. Trimming at V came to 4 bases and at J to 6 bases, leaving 11 bases not matched to a gene. The V gene's germline CDR1 is MGHRA and CDR2 YSYEKL. The CDR3 loop spans 16 amino acids. Here the CDR3 DNA reads TGCGCCAGCAGCCCCGGACTGGACAGGGGGGGCTCTGAAGCTTTCTTT. Its translation: CASSPGLDRGGSEAFF.

The rearrangement links TRBV27 to TRBJ2-4; tentatively, D is TRBD1 (6 bases). Trimming removed 6 bases from V and 8 bases from J, with 17 bases in between. Germline V gene lookup returns CDR1 MNHEY and CDR2 SMNVEV (reference sequence). This CDR3 comprises 14 residues. CDR3 nucleotides: TGTGCCAGCAGCCTTGGGGGCAGGGTTGACATTCAGTACTTC. This codes for CASSLGGRVDIQYF.

V gene TRBV5-1 combines with J gene TRBJ2-7; the match to TRBD1 covers 10 bases. Germline assignment: CDR1 SGHRS and CDR2 YFSETQ. The V and J ends lost 4 bases and 3 bases, in that order; junction bases with no gene match: 10. The CDR3 length is 16 residues. The CDR3 here is CASSSSPGTGDYEQYF. The CDR3 region has the DNA TGCGCCAGCAGCAGCTCGCCCGGGACAGGGGACTACGAGCAGTACTTC.

CDR3 region: CASSTTSTDSYGYTF. The CDR3 DNA sequence: TGTGCCAGCTCAACTACTTCGACGGACTCCTATGGCTACACCTTC. V and J are TRBV18 and TRBJ1-2; no clear D. This CDR3 comprises 15 residues. Trimming shortened V by 5 bases and J by 4 bases, and 17 bases separated the two germline ends. The germline V gene encodes CDR1 KGHSH and CDR2 LQKENI.

The chain links TRBV9 to TRBJ1-1; D gene unclear. The CDR3 consists of 13 residues. The germline V gene encodes CDR1 SGDLS and CDR2 YYNGEE. V dropped 4 bases and J dropped 4 bases, with 11 bases sitting between them. CDR3 nucleotides: TGTGCCAGCAGCCCCTCGGAGGGCACTGAAGCTTTCTTT. Residues: CASSPSEGTEAFF.

This clone was seen only once. The gene calls are TRBV5-4 and TRBJ2-5, with 15 positions matching TRBD2. V dropped 3 bases and J dropped 9; count of bases not matched to a gene: 15. CDR1 and CDR2 from the germline V gene are SGHNT and YYREEE (reference sequence). This CDR3 is 18 amino acids long. In nucleotides, the CDR3 is TGTGCCAGCAGCTACCATACTGTTGGGACTAGCGGGGGGAAGTCCCAGTACTTC. Translating it yields CASSYHTVGTSGGKSQYF.

The table lists this clone with a few counts. The CDR3 loop is CSAQIREEAFF. For the CDR3, the DNA is TGCAGTGCTCAAATCAGGGAAGAAGCTTTCTTT. The chain uses TRBV20-1 and TRBJ1-1; maybe TRBD1 (5 bases). The ends were cut back, 5 bases at V and 8 bases at J, with 12 bases in the middle. In germline, CDR1 is DFQATT, CDR2 SNEGSKA (reference sequence). This CDR3 has 11 residues.

This clone has just a few counts. This chain links TRBV5-1 with TRBJ2-7, with TRBD1 matching over 11 bases. Germline trimming cut 2 bases from V and 6 bases from J; bases unmatched to any gene: 1. CDR3 size: 13 residues. Looked up from germline, CDR1 is SGHRS and CDR2 is YFSETQ. The CDR3: CASSLGTGGEQYF. CDR3 DNA sequence: TGCGCCAGCAGCTTAGGGACAGGGGGCGAGCAGTACTTC.

V usage is TRBV6-5 and J usage is TRBJ2-1; D perhaps matches TRBD2 (7 bases). Trimming shortened V by 5 bases and J by 5 bases, and 13 bases separated the two germline ends. CDR1 is MNHEY and CDR2 is SVGAGI in the germline V gene. CDR3 length: 14 residues. CDR3 loop: CASSPPGGHNEQFF. Here the CDR3 DNA reads TGTGCCAGCAGTCCGCCGGGGGGCCACAATGAGCAGTTCTTC.

The rearrangement joins TRBV4-1 to TRBJ1-2; D call uncertain. V lost 0 bases and J 8 bases, leaving 4 bases between the germline ends. The CDR3 is 11 amino acids. Germline loops: CDR1 MGHRA, CDR2 YSYEKL. The CDR3 coding sequence is TGCGCCAGCAGCCAAGATCAAGGCTACACCTTC. Its translation is CASSQDQGYTF.

The V call is TRBV4-1, the J call TRBJ2-5, with 15 positions matching TRBD2. Germline-derived CDR1 and CDR2 are MGHRA and YSYEKL. CDR3 length: 16 residues. V shed 4 bases, J shed 3 bases, and the junction held 3 bases outside the gene matches. CDR3 sequence reads: CASSPRTSGGEETQYF. DNA for the CDR3: TGCGCCAGCAGCCCACGGACTAGCGGGGGGGAAGAGACCCAGTACTTC.